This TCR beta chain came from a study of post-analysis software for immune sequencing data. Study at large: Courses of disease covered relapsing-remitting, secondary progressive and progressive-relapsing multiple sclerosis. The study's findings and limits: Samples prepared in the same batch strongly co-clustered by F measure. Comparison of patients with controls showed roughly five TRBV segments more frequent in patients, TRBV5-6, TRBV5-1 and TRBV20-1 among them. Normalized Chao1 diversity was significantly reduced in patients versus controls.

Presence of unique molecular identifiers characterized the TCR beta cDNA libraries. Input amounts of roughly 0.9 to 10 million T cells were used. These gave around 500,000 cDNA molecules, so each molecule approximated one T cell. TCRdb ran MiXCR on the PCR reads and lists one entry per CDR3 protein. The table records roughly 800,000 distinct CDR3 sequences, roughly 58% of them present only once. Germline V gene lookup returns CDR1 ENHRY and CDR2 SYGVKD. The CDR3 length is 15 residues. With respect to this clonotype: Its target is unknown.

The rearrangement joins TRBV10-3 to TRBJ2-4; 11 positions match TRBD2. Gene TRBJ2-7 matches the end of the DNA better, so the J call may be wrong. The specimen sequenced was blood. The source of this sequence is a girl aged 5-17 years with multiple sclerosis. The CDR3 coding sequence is TGTGCCATCAGTGAAGTAGCGGGAGGGAACTACGAGCAGTACTTC. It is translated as CAISEVAGGNYEQYF.